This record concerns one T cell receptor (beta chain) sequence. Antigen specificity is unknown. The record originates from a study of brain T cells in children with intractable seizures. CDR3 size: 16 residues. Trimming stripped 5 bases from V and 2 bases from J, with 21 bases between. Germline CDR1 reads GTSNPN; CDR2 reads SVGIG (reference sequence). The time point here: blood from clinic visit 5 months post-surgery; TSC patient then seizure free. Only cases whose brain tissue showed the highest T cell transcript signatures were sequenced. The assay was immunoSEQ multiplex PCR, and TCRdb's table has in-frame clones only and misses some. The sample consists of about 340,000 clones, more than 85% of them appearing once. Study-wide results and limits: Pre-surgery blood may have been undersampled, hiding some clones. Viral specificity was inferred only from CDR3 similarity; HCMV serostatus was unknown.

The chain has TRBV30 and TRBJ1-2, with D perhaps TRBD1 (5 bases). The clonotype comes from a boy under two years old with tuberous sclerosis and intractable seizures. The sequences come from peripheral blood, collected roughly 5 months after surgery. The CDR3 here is CAWGGVTDLWNYGYTF. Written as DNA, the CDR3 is TGTGCCTGGGGGGGGGTAACCGATCTTTGGAACTATGGCTACACCTTC.